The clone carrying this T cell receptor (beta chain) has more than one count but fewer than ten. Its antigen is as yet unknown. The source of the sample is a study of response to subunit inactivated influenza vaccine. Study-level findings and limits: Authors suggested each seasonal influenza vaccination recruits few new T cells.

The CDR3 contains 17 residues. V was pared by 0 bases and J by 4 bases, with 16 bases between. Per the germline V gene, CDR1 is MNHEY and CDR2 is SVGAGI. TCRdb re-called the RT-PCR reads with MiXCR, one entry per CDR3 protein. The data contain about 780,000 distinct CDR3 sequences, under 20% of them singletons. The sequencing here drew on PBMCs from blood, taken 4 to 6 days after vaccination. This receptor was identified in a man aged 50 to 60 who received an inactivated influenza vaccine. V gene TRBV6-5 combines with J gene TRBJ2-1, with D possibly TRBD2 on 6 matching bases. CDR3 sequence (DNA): TGTGCCAGCAGTTACTCGGCGGGATTTGTTCGATACAATGAGCAGTTCTTC. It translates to CASSYSAGFVRYNEQFF.